The 3 T cell receptor beta chains presented below share a single source sample, sequenced in a study of sequential checkpoint blockade in melanoma. Produced via immunoSEQ multiplex PCR; TCRdb's table is partial and in-frame only. The data hold around 6,800 clones, with roughly a quarter observed a single time. The sample's treatment: randomized to nivolumab then ipilimumab (arm A) or the reverse (arm B). This sample comprised tumor tissue (inferred from file names), obtained from a patient given nivolumab and ipilimumab in sequence. These receptors were collected from a human donor with melanoma.

This clone was observed a single time. This chain connects TRBV19 to TRBJ1-5, with D hard to call. Germline CDR1 LNHDA, CDR2 SQIVND (reference sequence). CDR3 length: 16 residues. With 5 bases removed from V and 0 bases from J, the gap between germline ends came to 14 bases. The CDR3 loop is CASSPEAAASNQPQHF. The CDR3 nucleotides read TGTGCCAGTAGTCCCGAGGCGGCCGCTAGCAATCAGCCCCAGCATTTT.

This clone was found a few times. The chain has TRBV11-3 and TRBJ2-1; no reliable D call. Between the trimmed V and J ends, which lost 3 bases and 8 bases, there was a span of 20 bases. The CDR3 sequence is 16 residues long. CDR1 and CDR2 from the germline V gene are SGHNT and YENEEA. CDR3 loop: CASSLLPAKVLDEQFF. The CDR3, as DNA: TGTGCCAGCAGCTTGCTTCCAGCGAAGGTGCTCGATGAGCAGTTCTTC.

This clone occurred a few times. The CDR3 region is CASSFLSGTDTQYF. The CDR3, as DNA: TGTGCCAGCAGTTTCCTCAGCGGCACAGATACGCAGTATTTT. The chain joins TRBV28 to TRBJ2-3, with D uncertain. Germline V CDR1 and CDR2: MDHEN, SYDVKM. The CDR3 contains 14 residues. V was clipped by 3 bases and J by 1 base, with 8 bases between them.